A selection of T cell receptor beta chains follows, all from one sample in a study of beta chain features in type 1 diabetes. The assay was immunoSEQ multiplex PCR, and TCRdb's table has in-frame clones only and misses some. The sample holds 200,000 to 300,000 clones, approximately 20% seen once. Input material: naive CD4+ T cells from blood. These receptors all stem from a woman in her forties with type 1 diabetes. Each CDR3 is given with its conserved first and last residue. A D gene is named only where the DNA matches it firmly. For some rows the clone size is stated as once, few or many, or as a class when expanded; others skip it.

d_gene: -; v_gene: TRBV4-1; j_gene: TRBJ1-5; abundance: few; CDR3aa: CASSQSPGLNQPQHF; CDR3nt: TGCGCCAGCAGCCAATCCCCGGGACTCAATCAGCCCCAGCATTTT
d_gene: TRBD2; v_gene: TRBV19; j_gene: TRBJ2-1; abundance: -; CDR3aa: CASSMQAGGPWDEQFF; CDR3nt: TGTGCCAGTAGCATGCAGGCGGGAGGGCCGTGGGATGAGCAGTTCTTC
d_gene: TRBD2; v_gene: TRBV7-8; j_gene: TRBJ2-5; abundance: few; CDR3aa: CASSNSGAYQETQYF; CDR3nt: TGTGCCAGCAGCAATAGCGGGGCCTACCAAGAGACCCAGTACTTC
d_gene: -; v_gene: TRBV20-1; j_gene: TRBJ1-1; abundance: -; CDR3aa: CSAGNGVEAFF; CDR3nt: TGCAGTGCTGGGAACGGGGTTGAAGCTTTCTTT
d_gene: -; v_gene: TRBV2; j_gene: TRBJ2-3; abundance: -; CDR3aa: CASRAGRTDTQYF; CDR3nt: TGTGCCAGCAGAGCGGGCCGCACAGATACGCAGTATTTT
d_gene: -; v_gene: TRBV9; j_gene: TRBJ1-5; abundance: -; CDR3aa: CASSVGVGGNQPQHF; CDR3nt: TGTGCCAGCAGCGTAGGGGTAGGGGGCAATCAGCCCCAGCATTTT
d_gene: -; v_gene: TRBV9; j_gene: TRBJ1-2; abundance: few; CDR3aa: CASSVLEQGYGYTF; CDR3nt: TGTGCCAGCAGCGTACTGGAACAGGGCTATGGCTACACCTTC
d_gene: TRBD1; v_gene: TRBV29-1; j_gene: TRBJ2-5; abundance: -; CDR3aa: CSVRRDRGLVETQYF; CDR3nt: TGCAGCGTGAGGCGTGACAGGGGGCTAGTGGAGACCCAGTACTTC
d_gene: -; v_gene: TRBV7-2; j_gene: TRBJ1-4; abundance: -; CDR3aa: CASSYPGGISGEKLFF; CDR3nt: TGTGCCAGCAGCTACCCGGGGGGTATATCAGGCGAAAAACTGTTTTTT
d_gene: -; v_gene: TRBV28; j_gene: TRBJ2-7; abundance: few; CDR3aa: CASSLTSGGRPYEQYF; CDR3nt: TGTGCCAGCAGTCTAACGTCAGGGGGGCGCCCCTACGAGCAGTACTTC
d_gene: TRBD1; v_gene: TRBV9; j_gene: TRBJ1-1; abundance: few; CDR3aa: CASSATGTGEEAFF; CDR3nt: TGTGCCAGCAGCGCAACCGGGACAGGGGAGGAAGCTTTCTTT
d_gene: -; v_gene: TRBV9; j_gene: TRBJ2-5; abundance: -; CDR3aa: CASSPRPRMQETQYF; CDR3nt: TGTGCCAGCAGCCCCAGACCGAGGATGCAAGAGACCCAGTACTTC
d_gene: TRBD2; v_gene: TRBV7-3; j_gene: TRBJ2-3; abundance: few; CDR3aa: CASSRGLAGSTDTQYF; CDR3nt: TGTGCCAGCAGCCGGGGACTAGCGGGGAGCACAGATACGCAGTATTTT
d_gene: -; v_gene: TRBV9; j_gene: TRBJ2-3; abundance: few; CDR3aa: CASSVDSTDTQYF; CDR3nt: TGTGCCAGCAGCGTAGACTCCACAGATACGCAGTATTTT
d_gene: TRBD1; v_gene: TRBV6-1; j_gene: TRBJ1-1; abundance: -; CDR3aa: CASTGQGGGSTEAFF; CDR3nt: TGTGCCAGCACCGGACAGGGAGGTGGAAGCACTGAAGCTTTCTTT
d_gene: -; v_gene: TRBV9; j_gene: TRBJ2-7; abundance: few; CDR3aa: CASTDRERASYEQYF; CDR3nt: TGTGCCAGCACCGACCGCGAGCGGGCCTCCTACGAGCAGTACTTC
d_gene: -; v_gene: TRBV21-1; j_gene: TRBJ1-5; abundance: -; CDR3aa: CASSKAGSQPQHF; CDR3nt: TGTGCCAGCAGCAAAGCGGGGAGTCAGCCCCAGCATTTT
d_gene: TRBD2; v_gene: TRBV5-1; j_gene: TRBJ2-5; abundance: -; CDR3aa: CASSLNSGKETQYF; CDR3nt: TGCGCCAGCAGCTTGAATAGCGGGAAAGAGACCCAGTACTTC
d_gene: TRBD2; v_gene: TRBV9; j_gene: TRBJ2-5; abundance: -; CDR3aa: CASSVWGPSGVNLQETQYF; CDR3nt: TGTGCCAGCAGCGTCTGGGGCCCTAGCGGGGTAAACCTCCAAGAGACCCAGTACTTC
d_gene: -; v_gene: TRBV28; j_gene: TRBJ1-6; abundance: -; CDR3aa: CASIGQPNSPLHF; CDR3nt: TGTGCCAGCATCGGACAGCCTAATTCACCCCTCCACTTT
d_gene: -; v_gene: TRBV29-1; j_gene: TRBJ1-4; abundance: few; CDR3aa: CSAQSGTNEKLFF; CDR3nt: TGCAGCGCTCAGTCCGGGACTAATGAAAAACTGTTTTTT
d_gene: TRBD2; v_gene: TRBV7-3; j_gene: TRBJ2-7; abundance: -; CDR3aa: CASSPGLGRQYF; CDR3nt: TGTGCCAGCAGCCCTGGACTAGGTCGGCAGTACTTC
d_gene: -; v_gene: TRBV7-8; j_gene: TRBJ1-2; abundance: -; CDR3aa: CASSPRGEATGGYTF; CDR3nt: TGTGCCAGCAGCCCTCGGGGGGAGGCGACTGGGGGCTACACCTTC
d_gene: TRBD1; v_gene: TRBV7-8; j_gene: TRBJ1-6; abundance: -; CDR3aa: CASSPRDSQNSPLHF; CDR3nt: TGTGCCAGCAGCCCCCGGGACAGCCAGAATTCACCCCTCCACTTT
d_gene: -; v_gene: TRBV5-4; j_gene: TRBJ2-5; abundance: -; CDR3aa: CASSLYGGQETQYF; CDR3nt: TGTGCCAGCAGCTTGTACGGAGGGCAAGAGACCCAGTACTTC
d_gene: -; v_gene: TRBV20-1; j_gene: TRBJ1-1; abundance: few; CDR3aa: CSAAHTEAFF; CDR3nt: TGCAGTGCGGCCCACACTGAAGCTTTCTTT
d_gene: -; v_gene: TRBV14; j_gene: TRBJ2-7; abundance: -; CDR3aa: CASKQGAEQYF; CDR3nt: TGTGCCAGTAAACAGGGAGCCGAGCAGTACTTC
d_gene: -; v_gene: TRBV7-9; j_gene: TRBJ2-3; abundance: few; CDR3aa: CASSLFGSGGTDTQYF; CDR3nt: TGTGCCAGCAGCTTGTTCGGCTCCGGGGGTACAGATACGCAGTATTTT
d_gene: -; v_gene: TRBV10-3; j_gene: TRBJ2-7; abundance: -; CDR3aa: CAISASYEQYF; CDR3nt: TGTGCCATCAGTGCCAGCTACGAGCAGTACTTC
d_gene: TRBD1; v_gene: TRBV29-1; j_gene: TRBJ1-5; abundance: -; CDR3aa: CSVGQGGNQPQHF; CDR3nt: TGCAGCGTTGGTCAGGGGGGCAATCAGCCCCAGCATTTT
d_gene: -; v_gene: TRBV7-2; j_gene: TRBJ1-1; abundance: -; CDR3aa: CASSLGRLRSTEAFF; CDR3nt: TGTGCCAGCAGCTTGGGGAGGTTGAGATCCACTGAAGCTTTCTTT
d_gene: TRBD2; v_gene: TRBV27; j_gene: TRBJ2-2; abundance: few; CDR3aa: CASSPEGGRALWAGELFF; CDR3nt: TGTGCCAGCAGTCCAGAAGGAGGGAGGGCCTTGTGGGCCGGGGAGCTGTTTTTT
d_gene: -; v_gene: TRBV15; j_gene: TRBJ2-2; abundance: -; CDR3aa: CATSRDLDTGELFF; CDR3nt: TGTGCCACCAGCAGAGATCTAGACACCGGGGAGCTGTTTTTT
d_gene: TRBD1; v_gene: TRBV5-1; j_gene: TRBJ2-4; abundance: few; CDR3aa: CASSSVPGQGNIQYF; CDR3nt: TGCGCCAGCAGCTCAGTACCGGGACAGGGAAACATTCAGTACTTC
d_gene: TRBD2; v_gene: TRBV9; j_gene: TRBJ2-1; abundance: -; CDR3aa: CASSETGGLNEQFF; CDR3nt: TGTGCCAGCAGCGAGACGGGGGGGCTCAATGAGCAGTTCTTC
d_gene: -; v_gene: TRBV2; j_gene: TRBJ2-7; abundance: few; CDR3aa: CASILGVEQYF; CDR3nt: TGTGCCAGCATTCTGGGAGTCGAGCAGTACTTC
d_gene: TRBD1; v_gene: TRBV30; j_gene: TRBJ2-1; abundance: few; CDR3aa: CAWSGTGGKQFF; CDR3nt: TGTGCCTGGAGTGGGACAGGGGGCAAGCAGTTCTTC
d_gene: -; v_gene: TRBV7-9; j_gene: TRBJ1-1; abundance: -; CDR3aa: CASSSATLLNTEAFF; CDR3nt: TGTGCCAGCAGCTCGGCGACACTCCTGAACACTGAAGCTTTCTTT
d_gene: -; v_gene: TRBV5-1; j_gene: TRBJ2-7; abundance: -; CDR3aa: CASSLRVNSYEQYF; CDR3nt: TGCGCCAGCAGCTTACGAGTAAACTCCTACGAGCAGTACTTC
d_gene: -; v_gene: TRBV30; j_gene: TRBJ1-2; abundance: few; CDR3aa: CAWSVGPGANYGYTF; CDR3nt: TGTGCCTGGAGTGTTGGGCCAGGGGCGAACTATGGCTACACCTTC
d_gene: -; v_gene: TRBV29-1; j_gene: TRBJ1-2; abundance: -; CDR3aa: CSASVHSIDYGYTF; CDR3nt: TGCAGCGCTTCCGTACATTCGATCGACTATGGCTACACCTTC
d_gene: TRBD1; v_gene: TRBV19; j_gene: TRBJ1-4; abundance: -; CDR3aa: CASLRTGGDEKLFF; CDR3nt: TGTGCCAGTTTAAGGACAGGGGGCGATGAAAAACTGTTTTTT
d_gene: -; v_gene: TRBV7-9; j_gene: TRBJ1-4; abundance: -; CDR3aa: CASSLGQIEEKLFF; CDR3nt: TGTGCCAGCAGCTTAGGACAGATCGAGGAAAAACTGTTTTTT
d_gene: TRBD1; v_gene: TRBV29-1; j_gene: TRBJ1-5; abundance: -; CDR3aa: CSVGVTGDFGQPQHF; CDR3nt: TGCAGCGTTGGAGTGACAGGGGATTTCGGTCAGCCCCAGCATTTT
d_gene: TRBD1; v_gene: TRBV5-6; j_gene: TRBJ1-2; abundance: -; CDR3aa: CASSPDRASGYTF; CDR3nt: TGTGCCAGCAGCCCAGACAGGGCGTCGGGCTACACCTTC
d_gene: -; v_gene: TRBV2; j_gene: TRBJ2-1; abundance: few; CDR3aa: CASFDLEPTNEQFF; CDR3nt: TGTGCCAGCTTCGACTTAGAGCCGACCAATGAGCAGTTCTTC
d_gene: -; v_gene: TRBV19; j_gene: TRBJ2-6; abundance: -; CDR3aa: CASSGSTGTGANVLTF; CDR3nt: TGTGCCAGTAGTGGTTCGACGGGTACTGGGGCCAACGTCCTGACTTTC
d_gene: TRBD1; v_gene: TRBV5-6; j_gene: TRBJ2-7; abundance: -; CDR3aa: CASSLDSGQALSYEQYF; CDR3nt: TGTGCCAGCAGCTTGGACTCGGGACAGGCCCTCTCCTACGAGCAGTACTTC
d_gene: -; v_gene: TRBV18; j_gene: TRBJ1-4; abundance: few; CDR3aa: CASSREGEKLFF; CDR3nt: TGTGCCAGCTCACGGGAGGGTGAAAAACTGTTTTTT
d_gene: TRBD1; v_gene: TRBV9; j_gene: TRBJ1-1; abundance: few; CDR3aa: CASSWTGNTEAFF; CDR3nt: TGTGCCAGCAGCTGGACAGGGAACACTGAAGCTTTCTTT
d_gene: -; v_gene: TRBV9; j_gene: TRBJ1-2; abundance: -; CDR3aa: CASKGTNYGYTF; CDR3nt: TGTGCCAGCAAGGGGACTAACTATGGCTACACCTTC
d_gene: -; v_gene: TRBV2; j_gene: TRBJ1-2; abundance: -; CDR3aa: CASSQDSFGYTF; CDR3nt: TGTGCCAGCAGCCAGGACTCATTTGGCTACACCTTC
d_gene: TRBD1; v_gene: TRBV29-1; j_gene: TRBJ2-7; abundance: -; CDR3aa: CSAGQGLIYEQYF; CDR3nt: TGCAGCGCTGGACAGGGACTTATCTACGAGCAGTACTTC
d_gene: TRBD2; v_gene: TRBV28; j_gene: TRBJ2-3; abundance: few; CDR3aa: CASRHRAGGPHTQYF; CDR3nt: TGTGCCAGCAGGCACCGAGCGGGAGGGCCGCATACGCAGTATTTT
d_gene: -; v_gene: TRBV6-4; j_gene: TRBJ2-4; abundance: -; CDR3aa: CASSDEPGGKNIQYF; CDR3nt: TGTGCCAGCAGTGATGAACCCGGAGGCAAAAACATTCAGTACTTC